This is a list of T cell receptor beta chains from one sample in a study of shared clonotypes between healthy human individuals. The method was immunoSEQ multiplex PCR; TCRdb's version includes in-frame clones alone and lacks a portion of them. This table has 2.3 million or so clones, over 90% appearing once. Sequencing was performed on naive CD4+ T cells from PBMCs. All receptors derive from a man younger than 35 in good health. Some clones in this sample may be carry-over from other donors' samples. CDR3s include the opening cysteine and the closing phenylalanine or tryptophan. A D gene is named only where the DNA matches it firmly. Part of the rows lack a size; the others show once, few, many or a class for expanded clones.

v_gene,j_gene,d_gene,abundance,CDR3nt,CDR3aa
TRBV7-2,TRBJ2-7,TRBD1,.,TGTGCCAGCAGCCCTACCGGGACAGCAAACTACGAGCAGTACTTC,CASSPTGTANYEQYF
TRBV5-1,TRBJ2-1,.,.,TGCGCCAGCAGCCAGGACGGCCTTGCGTCCTACAATGAGCAGTTCTTC,CASSQDGLASYNEQFF
TRBV7-6,TRBJ2-2,.,.,TGTGCCAGCAGCTTATTTACGGCCGTGAACACCGGGGAGCTGTTTTTT,CASSLFTAVNTGELFF
TRBV6-6,TRBJ1-3,.,.,TGTGCCAGCAGTTACTTCGTGGTTCCCACTGGAAACACCATATATTTT,CASSYFVVPTGNTIYF
TRBV7-9,TRBJ2-7,TRBD2,.,TGTGCCAGCAGCTCCGGGACTAGCGGGGGGAGCTCCTACGAGCAGTACTTC,CASSSGTSGGSSYEQYF
TRBV27,TRBJ2-3,.,.,TGTGCCAGCAGTTCAGGGGGGAAGGGCCCAGATACGCAGTATTTT,CASSSGGKGPDTQYF
TRBV5-4,TRBJ2-1,.,.,TGTGCCAGCAGCGGGGACCCCTCTTCATACAATGAGCAGTTCTTC,CASSGDPSSYNEQFF
TRBV28,TRBJ2-5,TRBD2,.,TGTGCCAGCAGCACCCCGACTAGCGGATCTCCGCGGGGGTACTTC,CASSTPTSGSPRGYF
TRBV28,TRBJ2-3,TRBD1,.,TGTGCCAGCAGTTCTTCCGGGACAGGTAGCACAGATACGCAGTATTTT,CASSSSGTGSTDTQYF
TRBV18,TRBJ1-1,.,.,TGTGCCAGCTCACCCGCGGGGGGCAGGGGCACTGAAGCTTTCTTT,CASSPAGGRGTEAFF
TRBV7-2,TRBJ1-5,TRBD1,once,TGTGCCAGCAGCTTAGTGTGGGACAGGGCGGGAGGAAGCAATCAGCCCCAGCATTTT,CASSLVWDRAGGSNQPQHF
TRBV30,TRBJ1-5,.,few,TGTGCCTGGAGTGTACTGGGGGGAGAGCCCCAGCATTTT,CAWSVLGGEPQHF
TRBV29-1,TRBJ2-3,TRBD1,once,TGCAGCTCCAGGACAGGGGGCACAGATACGCAGTATTTT,CSSRTGGTDTQYF
TRBV7-2,TRBJ1-3,.,.,TGTGCCAGCAGCATTCTTACCCCCGGGGGAAACACCATATATTTT,CASSILTPGGNTIYF
TRBV7-9,TRBJ1-1,.,.,TGTGCCAGCAGCTTTAACACAGACACTGAAGCTTTCTTT,CASSFNTDTEAFF
TRBV5-4,TRBJ1-2,.,.,TGTGCCAGCAGCTCGGGGGGATGGGGCTATGGCTACACCTTC,CASSSGGWGYGYTF
TRBV19,TRBJ1-2,.,.,TGTGCCAGTAGTCCAGCAGGATCCTATGGCTACACCTTC,CASSPAGSYGYTF
TRBV29-1,TRBJ2-3,.,.,TGCAGCGTAGGGGACGCAAGAACTAGCACAGATACGCAGTATTTT,CSVGDARTSTDTQYF
TRBV27,TRBJ1-1,.,.,TGTGCCAGCAGTTGGAACAGGGAAACTGAAGCTTTCTTT,CASSWNRETEAFF
TRBV18,TRBJ1-5,.,.,TGTGCCAGCTCAACCGGACAGTTCAATCAGCCCCAGCATTTT,CASSTGQFNQPQHF
TRBV9,TRBJ1-5,TRBD1,.,TGTGCCAGCAGCGGAAATACAGGGGCCACGGGGCCCCAGCATTTT,CASSGNTGATGPQHF
TRBV7-3,TRBJ1-4,.,.,TGTGCCAGCAGCTTAAGACGCGGGGAAAAACTGTTTTTT,CASSLRRGEKLFF
TRBV7-8,TRBJ2-5,.,.,TGTGCCAGCAGCTTAGATGGGTCTAGCGCGATAGAGACCCAGTACTTC,CASSLDGSSAIETQYF
TRBV7-2,TRBJ2-2,TRBD2,.,TGTGCCAGCAGCTCTGCCCAGCGGGGGGGGCACGGGGAGCTGTTTTTT,CASSSAQRGGHGELFF
TRBV7-2,TRBJ1-4,.,.,TGTGCCAGCAGCCGAGTCAGGGACGTCAATGAAAAACTGTTTTTT,CASSRVRDVNEKLFF
TRBV7-2,TRBJ2-7,TRBD2,.,TGTGCCAGCAGCCCCTGGGGTCTAGCGGCAGCCTACGAGCAGTACTTC,CASSPWGLAAAYEQYF
TRBV4-2,TRBJ2-1,TRBD1,.,TGTGCCAGCAGCAATGGACAGGGCTACAATGAGCAGTTCTTC,CASSNGQGYNEQFF
TRBV19,TRBJ2-7,.,.,TGTGCCAGTAGTACCCTCTCTGGGGCCGGGAGTCGGTACGAGCAGTACTTC,CASSTLSGAGSRYEQYF
TRBV18,TRBJ1-1,.,few,TGTGCCAGCTCACTAGGAAGCGGGGGGAACACTGAAGCTTTCTTT,CASSLGSGGNTEAFF
TRBV19,TRBJ2-7,.,.,TGTGCCAGTAGTTCGGCCTTCTCCTACGAGCAGTACTTC,CASSSAFSYEQYF
TRBV5-4,TRBJ2-7,.,.,TGTGCCAGCAGTACATACCAGGCTGGTTTCTACGAGCAGTACTTC,CASSTYQAGFYEQYF
TRBV11-2,TRBJ1-1,TRBD1,once,TGTGCCAGCAGCGCAGTCGGACAGGGGAACACTGAAGCTTTCTTT,CASSAVGQGNTEAFF
TRBV19,TRBJ2-7,TRBD1,.,TGTGCCAGTAGTATTAGCAGGGGGCGCAACGAGCAGTACTTC,CASSISRGRNEQYF
TRBV28,TRBJ2-2,.,.,TGTGCCAGCATAGGTAACACCGGGGAGCTGTTTTTT,CASIGNTGELFF
TRBV19,TRBJ2-2,.,once,TGTGCCAGTAGTAACCCTATAGGAACTAGCCCCGGGGAGCTGTTTTTT,CASSNPIGTSPGELFF
TRBV25-1,TRBJ1-1,.,.,TGTGCCAGCAGTGAACGTAGGAAGGGGGGTCTGAACACTGAAGCTTTCTTT,CASSERRKGGLNTEAFF
TRBV12-5,TRBJ1-5,TRBD1,.,TGTGCTAGTGGTTTGGTACGGGGACAGGCCAATCAGCCCCAGCATTTT,CASGLVRGQANQPQHF
TRBV7-2,TRBJ2-3,TRBD2,.,TGTGCCAGCAGCCTGATGGGGACTAGCGGGACTAGCACAGATACGCAGTATTTT,CASSLMGTSGTSTDTQYF
TRBV27,TRBJ1-3,.,.,TGTGCCAGCAGTTCGGGTCAGACCCATTTGACCATATATTTT,CASSSGQTHLTIYF
TRBV7-2,TRBJ2-7,TRBD1,.,TGTGCCAGCAGCTCGGACAGGGGTTCCTACGAGCAGTACTTC,CASSSDRGSYEQYF
TRBV7-8,TRBJ2-7,.,.,TGTGCCAGCAGCTTAGTGGTCAGGGGGGAATACGAGCAGTACTTC,CASSLVVRGEYEQYF
TRBV4-2,TRBJ2-2,.,.,TGTGCCGGCAGCCAAGAGGGCGGGGAGCTGTTTTTT,CAGSQEGGELFF
TRBV7-9,TRBJ2-7,.,.,TGTGCCAGCAGCTTATCGTCATTGGGCGGGGAGTACTTC,CASSLSSLGGEYF
TRBV7-2,TRBJ2-7,.,.,TGTGCCAGCAGTCCATTTCTGGGATACAGTAACTACGAGCAGTACTTC,CASSPFLGYSNYEQYF
TRBV11-2,TRBJ2-7,.,.,TGTGCCAGCATGGAGGGGACAAATACCTACGAGCAGTACTTC,CASMEGTNTYEQYF
TRBV5-6,TRBJ2-3,TRBD2,.,TGTGCCAGCAGCCGCTTACTAGCGGGGGGCACAGATACGCAGTATTTT,CASSRLLAGGTDTQYF
TRBV4-2,TRBJ1-1,.,once,TGTGCCAGCAGCCACCCCCGGACAAACACTGAAGCTTTCTTT,CASSHPRTNTEAFF
TRBV27,TRBJ1-5,.,once,TGTGCCAGCAGCAACTACAGAGATAATCAGCCCCAGCATTTT,CASSNYRDNQPQHF